This T cell receptor beta chain was recorded in a study of blood T cell repertoires in COVID-19. Sequencing used immunoSEQ multiplex PCR; TCRdb keeps in-frame clones, though not all of them. The sample includes 110,000 to 150,000 clones, 87% of them seen just once. Specimen: PBMCs or T cells enriched from blood (not recorded which). This TCR came from a man aged 60-69 years who had recovered from COVID-19.

The CDR3 nucleotides are TGCGCCAGCAGTGAGGGGACTAGCGGGAGCCAAGGTGAGCAGTTCTTC. It encodes CASSEGTSGSQGEQFF. This chain connects TRBV10-1 to TRBJ2-1; TRBD2 agrees at 14 bases. CDR3 size: 16 residues. Germline V gene sequence: CDR1 WNHNN, CDR2 SYGVQD (reference sequence). V trimming: 2 bases; J trimming: 9 bases; junction bases outside the gene matches: 6.